The 5 T cell receptor beta chains in this list originate from one sample, sequenced in a study of T cell repertoires in cytomegalovirus infection. TCRdb reprocessed the reads via MiXCR and lists one record per CDR3 protein. The sample contains around 320,000 distinct CDR3 sequences, around 9.5% of which appear only once. Sequencing was done on a sample of PBMCs. The receptor set was obtained from a human donor in good health (CMV status not recorded). Some clones in this sample may be carry-over from other donors' samples.

The chain carries TRBV7-2 and TRBJ1-4, with D unclear. The CDR3 sequence is 14 residues long. Trimming stripped 4 bases from V and 0 bases from J, with 6 bases between. The germline V gene has CDR1 SGHTA and CDR2 FQGNSA. This CDR3 is CASSSQPTNEKLFF. The CDR3 nucleotides read TGTGCCAGCAGCTCGCAACCAACTAATGAAAAACTGTTTTTT.

There are many counts of this clonotype. The CDR3 protein is CASSSPRAGGSSTDTQYF. The CDR3 DNA reads TGTGCCAGCAGCTCACCCAGGGCAGGGGGTTCCAGCACAGATACGCAGTATTTT. V and J are TRBV7-8 and TRBJ2-3; 7 bases match TRBD1. The CDR3 contains 18 residues. CDR1 is SGHVS and CDR2 is FQNEAQ in the germline V gene. V lost 4 bases to trimming and J lost 0 bases; unmatched junction nucleotides: 13. Variable domain in full (rest from reference TRBV7-8 and TRBJ2-3): GAGVSQSPRYKVAKRGQDVALRCDPISGHVSLFWYQQALGQGPEFLTYFQNEAQLDKSGLPSDRFFAERPEGSVSTLKIQRTQQEDSAVYLCASSSPRAGGSSTDTQYFGPGTRLTVL.

The table lists this clonotype with many counts. This chain connects TRBV15 to TRBJ1-1, with TRBD1 matching 8 bases. The ends lost 2 bases at V and 9 bases at J; junction bases unmatched: 5. Germline V gives CDR1 LNHNV, CDR2 YYDKDF (reference sequence). The CDR3 extends over 13 amino acids. In DNA, the CDR3 is TGTGCCACCAGCAGACTTGGGACAGGCCAAGCTTTCTTT. Its protein product is CATSRLGTGQAFF.

J is TRBJ1-6 and V is TRBV5-6; TRBD1 matches at 9 bases. From germline, CDR1 is SGHDT and CDR2 YYEEEE. The J segment lost 8 bases and the V segment lost 0 bases, leaving 3 bases of the junction unmatched. This CDR3 spans 15 amino acids. The DNA for the CDR3 is TGTGCCAGCAGCTTGGTGACAGGGGGGTATTCACCCCTCCACTTT. Its protein product is CASSLVTGGYSPLHF.

The V call is TRBV2, the J call TRBJ2-2; D ambiguous. The V gene's germline CDR1 is SNHLY and CDR2 FYNNEI. The CDR3 is made up of 13 amino acids. V was shortened by 5 bases and J by 6 bases, with 10 bases between the two germline ends. CDR3 region: CASSNTESGELFF. The CDR3 DNA reads as TGTGCCAGCAGTAATACGGAGTCCGGGGAGCTGTTTTTT.